The clone carrying this TCR beta chain was recorded at least ten times. Its specificity is not known. The study amplified the TCR beta CDR3 region from genomic DNA. This amplification was carried out by two rounds of multiplex PCR. Initially, in first-round PCR, primers specific to each TRBV and TRBJ gene were used. TCRdb re-derived calls from the multiplex PCR reads in MiXCR, one entry per CDR3 protein. The data contain 45,000 to 60,000 distinct CDR3 sequences, 30% to 35% of them seen just once; the ten biggest clones take up about a tenth. Without prior chemotherapy, radiotherapy or other malignancies, every patient was node-negative by CT and PET/CT. Blood draws of about 6.2 milliliters of peripheral blood occurred at each of two time points. This record belongs to a study of prognosis after radiotherapy for stage I lung cancer. Study at large: In 15 or so patients the disease was a newly diagnosed primary stage I lung tumor, whereas 5 or 6 had oligometastatic NSCLC following surgical resection of the primary tumor.

Study conclusions and caveats: Counted unique TCR clones declined after stereotactic body radiation therapy (median around 10,000 versus 6,900).

Trimming pared 2 bases from V and 8 bases from J, leaving 9 bases between. The CDR3 is 13 amino acids. The sequence was collected from a donor over 45 with non-small cell lung cancer. Sequences were derived from PBMCs, sampled before or after stereotactic body radiation therapy (not recorded which). This chain connects TRBV12-3 or TRBV12-4 to TRBJ1-4; D uncertain. The CDR3 spells CASSLRGLEKLFF. CDR3 nucleotides: TGTGCCAGCAGTTTACGCGGTCTCGAAAAACTGTTTTTT.